This TCR beta chain was identified in a study of cytomegalovirus exposure and HLA in healthy donors. V lost 3 bases, J lost 3 bases, and 14 bases lay in between. Germline V lookup: CDR1 SEHNR, CDR2 FQNEAQ (reference sequence). The length of the CDR3 is 16 residues. The PCR was carried out with 60 Vbeta primers and 13 Jbeta primers. Original processing methods: In a later analysis, 10 million to 11 million of approximately 86 million unique beta chains occurred in at least two donors. Libraries were prepared by immunoSEQ multiplex PCR; TCRdb keeps only in-frame clonotypes and omits some of them. V, J and clone size reflect that table, while D and trimming were determined from the DNA. Seen in this sample are approximately 140,000 clones; the ten most common clones hold approximately 2%. Regarding this clone: Its matching antigen is unknown.

The study's findings and limits: Testing in vitro showed a few CMV-associated chains specific for CMV antigens. For TCR beta chains, V- and J-gene trimming was later linked to a missense DCLRE1C variant. Later analysis revealed greater clonal expansion in HLA-associated TCR beta chains than in equally common others.

This chain joins TRBV7-9 and TRBJ2-2; tentatively, D is TRBD2 (5 bases). The source material was PBMCs. The clonotype originates from a woman between 18 and 29 years old in good health and CMV-seronegative. The CDR3 nucleotides are TGTGCCAGCAGCTTCCCGGGAACGGGGTACACCGGGGAGCTGTTTTTT. This sequence encodes CASSFPGTGYTGELFF.